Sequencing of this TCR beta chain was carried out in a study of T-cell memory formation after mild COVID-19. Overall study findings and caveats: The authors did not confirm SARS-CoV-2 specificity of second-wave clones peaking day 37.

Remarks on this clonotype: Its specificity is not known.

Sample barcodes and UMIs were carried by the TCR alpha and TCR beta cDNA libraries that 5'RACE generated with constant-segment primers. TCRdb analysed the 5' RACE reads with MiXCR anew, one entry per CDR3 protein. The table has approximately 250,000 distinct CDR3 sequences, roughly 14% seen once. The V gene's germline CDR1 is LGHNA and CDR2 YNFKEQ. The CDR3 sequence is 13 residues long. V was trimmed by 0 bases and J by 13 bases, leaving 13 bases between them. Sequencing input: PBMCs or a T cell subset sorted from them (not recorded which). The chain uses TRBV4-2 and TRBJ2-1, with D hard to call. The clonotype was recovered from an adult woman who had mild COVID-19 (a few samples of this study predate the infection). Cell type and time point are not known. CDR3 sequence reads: CASSQDTEGRQFF. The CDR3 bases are TGTGCCAGCAGCCAAGACACGGAAGGTCGCCAGTTCTTC.